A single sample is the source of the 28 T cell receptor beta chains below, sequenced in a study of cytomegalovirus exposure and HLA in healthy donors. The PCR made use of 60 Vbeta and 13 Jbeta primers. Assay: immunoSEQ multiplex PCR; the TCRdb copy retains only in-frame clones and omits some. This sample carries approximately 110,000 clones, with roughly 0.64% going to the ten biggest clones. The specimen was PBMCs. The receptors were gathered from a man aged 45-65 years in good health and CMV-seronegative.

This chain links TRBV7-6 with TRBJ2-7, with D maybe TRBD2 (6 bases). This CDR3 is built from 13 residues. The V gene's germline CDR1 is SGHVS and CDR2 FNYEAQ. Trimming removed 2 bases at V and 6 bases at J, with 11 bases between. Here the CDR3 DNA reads TGTGCCAGCAGCTTAAGTCGGGGGTCCGAGCAGTACTTC. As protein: CASSLSRGSEQYF.

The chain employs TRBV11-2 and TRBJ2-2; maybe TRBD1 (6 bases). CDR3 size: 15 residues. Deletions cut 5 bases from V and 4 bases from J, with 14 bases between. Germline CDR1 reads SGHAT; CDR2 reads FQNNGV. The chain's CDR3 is CASSPAEGGTGELFF. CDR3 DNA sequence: TGTGCCAGCAGCCCCGCCGAAGGGGGCACCGGGGAGCTGTTTTTT.

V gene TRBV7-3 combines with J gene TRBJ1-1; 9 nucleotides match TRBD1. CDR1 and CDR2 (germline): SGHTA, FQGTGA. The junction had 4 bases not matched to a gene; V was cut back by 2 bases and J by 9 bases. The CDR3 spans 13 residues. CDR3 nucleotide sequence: TGTGCCAGCAGCTTATCGGGACAGGGAAAAGCTTTCTTT. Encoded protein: CASSLSGQGKAFF.

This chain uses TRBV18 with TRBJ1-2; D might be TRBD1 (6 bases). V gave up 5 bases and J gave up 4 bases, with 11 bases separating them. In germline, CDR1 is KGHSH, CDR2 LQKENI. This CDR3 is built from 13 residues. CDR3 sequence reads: CASSTTGSYGYTF. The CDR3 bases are TGTGCCAGCTCAACAACAGGGTCCTATGGCTACACCTTC.

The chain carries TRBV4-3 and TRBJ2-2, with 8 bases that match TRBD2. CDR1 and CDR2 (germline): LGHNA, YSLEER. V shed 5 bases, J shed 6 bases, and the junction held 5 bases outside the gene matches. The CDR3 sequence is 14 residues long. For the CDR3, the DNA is TGCGCCAGCAGCGGTGGACTAGCTGCCGGGGAGCTGTTTTTT. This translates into CASSGGLAAGELFF.

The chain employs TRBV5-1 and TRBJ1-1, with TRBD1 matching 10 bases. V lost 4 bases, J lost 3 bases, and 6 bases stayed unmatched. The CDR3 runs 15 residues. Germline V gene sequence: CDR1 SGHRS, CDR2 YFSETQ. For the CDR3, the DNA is TGCGCCAGCAGCATCGGGACAGGGGTGGACACTGAAGCTTTCTTT. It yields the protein CASSIGTGVDTEAFF.

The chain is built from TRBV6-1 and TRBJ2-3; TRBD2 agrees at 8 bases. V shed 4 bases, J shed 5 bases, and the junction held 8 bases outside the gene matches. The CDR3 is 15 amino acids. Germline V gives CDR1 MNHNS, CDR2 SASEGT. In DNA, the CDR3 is TGTGCCAGCAGTGGGAGGAGACTAGCGCAAGATACGCAGTATTTT. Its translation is CASSGRRLAQDTQYF.

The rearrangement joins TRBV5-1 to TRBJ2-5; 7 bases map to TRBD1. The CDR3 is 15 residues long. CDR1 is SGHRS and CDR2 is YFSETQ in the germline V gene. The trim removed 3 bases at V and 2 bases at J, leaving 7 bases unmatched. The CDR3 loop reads CASSSLDRAQETQYF. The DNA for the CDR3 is TGCGCCAGCAGCTCCCTTGACAGGGCTCAAGAGACCCAGTACTTC.

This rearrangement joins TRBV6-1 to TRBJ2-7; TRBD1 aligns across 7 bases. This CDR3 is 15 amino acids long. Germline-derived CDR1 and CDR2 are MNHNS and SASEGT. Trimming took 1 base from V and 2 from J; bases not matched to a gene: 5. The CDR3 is CASSEVWDRAYEQYF. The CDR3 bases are TGTGCCAGCAGTGAAGTCTGGGACAGAGCCTACGAGCAGTACTTC.

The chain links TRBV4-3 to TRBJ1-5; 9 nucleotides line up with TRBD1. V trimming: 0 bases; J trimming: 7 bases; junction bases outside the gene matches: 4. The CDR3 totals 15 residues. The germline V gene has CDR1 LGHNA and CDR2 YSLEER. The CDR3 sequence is CASSQDPTGGQPQHF. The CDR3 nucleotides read TGCGCCAGCAGCCAAGACCCGACAGGGGGACAGCCCCAGCATTTT.

In DNA form, the CDR3 reads TGTGCCAGTAGTCCCGGACAGTGGGGTAACACTGAAGCTTTCTTT. This encodes CASSPGQWGNTEAFF. This rearrangement joins TRBV19 to TRBJ1-1; the D gene is possibly TRBD1 (6 bases). V was cut by 5 bases and J by 2 bases, with 15 bases left in between. The germline gives CDR1 LNHDA, CDR2 SQIVND (reference sequence). This CDR3 is built from 15 residues.

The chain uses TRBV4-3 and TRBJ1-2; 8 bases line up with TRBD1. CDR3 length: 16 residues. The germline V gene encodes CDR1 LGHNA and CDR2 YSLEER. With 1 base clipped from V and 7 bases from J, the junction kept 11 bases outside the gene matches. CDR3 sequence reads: CASSQATSGGKGGYTF. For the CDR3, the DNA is TGCGCCAGCAGCCAAGCGACTTCAGGGGGCAAGGGTGGCTACACCTTC.

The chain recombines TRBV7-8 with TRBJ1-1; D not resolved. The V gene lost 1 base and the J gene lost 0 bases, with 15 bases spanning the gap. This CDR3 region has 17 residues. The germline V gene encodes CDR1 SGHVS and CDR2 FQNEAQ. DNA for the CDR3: TGTGCCAGCAGCTTAGGTCCCCCTAGTGTTGTGAACACTGAAGCTTTCTTT. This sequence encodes CASSLGPPSVVNTEAFF.

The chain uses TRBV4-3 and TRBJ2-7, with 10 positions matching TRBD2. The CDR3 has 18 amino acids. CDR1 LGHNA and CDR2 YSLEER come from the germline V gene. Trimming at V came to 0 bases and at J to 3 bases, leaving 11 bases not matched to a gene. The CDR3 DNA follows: TGCGCCAGCAGCCAAGATACGCAGCGGGGGGGAGATTTCTACGAGCAGTACTTC. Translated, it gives CASSQDTQRGGDFYEQYF.

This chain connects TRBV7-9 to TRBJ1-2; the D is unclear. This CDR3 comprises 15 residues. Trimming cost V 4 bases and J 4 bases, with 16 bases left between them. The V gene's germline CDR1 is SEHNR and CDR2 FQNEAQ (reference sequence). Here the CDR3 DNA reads TGTGCCAGCAGCTCTCAAGAGGAGTTTCGCTATGGCTACACCTTC. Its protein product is CASSSQEEFRYGYTF.

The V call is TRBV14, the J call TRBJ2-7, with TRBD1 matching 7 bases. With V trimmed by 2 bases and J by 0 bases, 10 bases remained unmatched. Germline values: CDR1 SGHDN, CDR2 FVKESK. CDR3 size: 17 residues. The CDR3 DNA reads TGTGCCAGCAGCCAACCCCCAGACAGGGCTTACTCCTACGAGCAGTACTTC. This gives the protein CASSQPPDRAYSYEQYF.

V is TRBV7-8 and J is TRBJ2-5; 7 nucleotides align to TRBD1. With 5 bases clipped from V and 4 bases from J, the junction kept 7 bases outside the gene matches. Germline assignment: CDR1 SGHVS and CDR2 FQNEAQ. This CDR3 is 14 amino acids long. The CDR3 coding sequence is TGTGCCAGCAGCCAGACAGGGTTGGTAGAGACCCAGTACTTC. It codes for CASSQTGLVETQYF.

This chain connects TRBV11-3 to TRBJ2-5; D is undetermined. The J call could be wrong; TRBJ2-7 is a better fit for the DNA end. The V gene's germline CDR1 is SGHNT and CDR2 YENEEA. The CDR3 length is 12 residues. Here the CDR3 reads CASSLLPYEQYF. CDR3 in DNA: TGTGCCAGCAGCTTACTGCCCTACGAGCAGTACTTC.

The CDR3 DNA sequence: TGTGCCAGCAGCCAAGTGGCAGGGGGAACCGGGGAGCTGTTTTTT. As protein: CASSQVAGGTGELFF. The chain links TRBV4-2 to TRBJ2-2; the match to TRBD1 covers 7 bases. The trim removed 1 base at V and 5 bases at J, leaving 4 bases unmatched. CDR3 length equals 15 residues. Germline V CDR1 and CDR2: LGHNA, YNFKEQ.

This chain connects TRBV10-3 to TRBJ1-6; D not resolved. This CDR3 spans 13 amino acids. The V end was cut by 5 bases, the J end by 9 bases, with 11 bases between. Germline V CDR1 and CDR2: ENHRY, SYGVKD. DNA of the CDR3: TGTGCCATCAGTCAGGAAAACGGTTCACCCCTCCACTTT. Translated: CAISQENGSPLHF.

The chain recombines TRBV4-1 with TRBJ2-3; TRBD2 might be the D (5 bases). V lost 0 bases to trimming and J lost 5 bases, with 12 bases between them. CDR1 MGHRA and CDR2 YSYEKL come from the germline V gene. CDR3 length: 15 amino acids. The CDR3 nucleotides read TGCGCCAGCAGCCAAGATCAGGCAGCGGAAGATACGCAGTATTTT. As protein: CASSQDQAAEDTQYF.

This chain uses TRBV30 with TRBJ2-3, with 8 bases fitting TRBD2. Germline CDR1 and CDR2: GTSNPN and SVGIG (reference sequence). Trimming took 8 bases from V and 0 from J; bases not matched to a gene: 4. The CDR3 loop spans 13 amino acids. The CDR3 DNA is TGTGCCCAATCGGGGGGGAGCACAGATACGCAGTATTTT. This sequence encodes CAQSGGSTDTQYF.

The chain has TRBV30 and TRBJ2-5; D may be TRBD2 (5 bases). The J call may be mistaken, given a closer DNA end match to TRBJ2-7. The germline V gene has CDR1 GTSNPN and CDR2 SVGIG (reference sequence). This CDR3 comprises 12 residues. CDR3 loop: CAWSVGSYEQYF. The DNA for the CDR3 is TGTGCCTGGAGTGTTGGGAGTTACGAGCAGTACTTC.

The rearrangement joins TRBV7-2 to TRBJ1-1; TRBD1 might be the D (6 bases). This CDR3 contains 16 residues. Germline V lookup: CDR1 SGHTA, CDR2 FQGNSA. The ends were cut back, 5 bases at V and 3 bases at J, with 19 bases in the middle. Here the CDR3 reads CASSHSGTRLDTEAFF. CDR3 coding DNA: TGTGCCAGCAGCCATTCCGGGACACGACTGGACACTGAAGCTTTCTTT.

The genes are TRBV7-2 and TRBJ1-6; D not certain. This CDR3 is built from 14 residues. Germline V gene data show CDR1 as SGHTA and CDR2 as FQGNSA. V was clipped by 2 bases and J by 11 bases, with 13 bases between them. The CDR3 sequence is CASSLYEVRTPLHF. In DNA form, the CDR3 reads TGTGCCAGCAGCTTATATGAAGTGAGGACACCCCTCCACTTT.

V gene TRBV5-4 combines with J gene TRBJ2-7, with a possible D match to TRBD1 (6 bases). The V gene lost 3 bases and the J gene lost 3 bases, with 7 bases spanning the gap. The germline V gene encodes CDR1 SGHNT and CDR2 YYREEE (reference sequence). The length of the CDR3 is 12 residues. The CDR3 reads CASSSDSYEQYF. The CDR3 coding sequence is TGTGCCAGCAGCTCGGACAGCTACGAGCAGTACTTC.

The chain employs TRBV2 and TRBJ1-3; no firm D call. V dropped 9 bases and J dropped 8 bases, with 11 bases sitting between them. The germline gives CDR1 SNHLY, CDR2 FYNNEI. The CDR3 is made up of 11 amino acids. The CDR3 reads CASTPSDTIYF. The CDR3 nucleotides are TGTGCCAGTACCCCCAGCGACACCATATATTTT.

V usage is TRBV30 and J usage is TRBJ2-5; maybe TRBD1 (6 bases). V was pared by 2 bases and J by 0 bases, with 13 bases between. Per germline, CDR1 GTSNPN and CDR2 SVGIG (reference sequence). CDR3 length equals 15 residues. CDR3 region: CAWSFQDRDQETQYF. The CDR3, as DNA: TGTGCCTGGAGTTTTCAGGACAGAGACCAAGAGACCCAGTACTTC.